Only one count was recorded for the clone carrying this T cell receptor (beta chain). Its cognate antigen is unknown. Some 30,000 T cell genomes, or about 0.2 ug DNA, went into the sorted-subset replicate PCRs. This table comes from immunoSEQ multiplex PCR, and its TCRdb copy is limited to in-frame clones, with some not included. The sample has about 2.5 million clones, 85% to 95% seen once. The CDR3 has 12 residues. V lost 7 bases, J lost 5 bases, and 14 bases lay in between. CDR1 and CDR2 (germline): SQVTM, ANQGSEA. The data were obtained in a study of shared clonotypes between healthy human individuals. A split of CD4+ cells into CD45RA+ naive and CD45RA-negative memory subsets was performed. Broader study findings: Estimated richness was generally greater in naive than memory subsets.

The chain is built from TRBV29-1 and TRBJ2-5; D is undetermined. The receptor was isolated from a man aged 18 to 30 in good health. Some clones in this sample may be carry-over from other donors' samples. Sequencing input: naive CD4+ T cells from PBMCs. The subset here: CD45RA+ positively selected. The CDR3 sequence is CSGVTPWETQYF. CDR3 DNA sequence: TGCAGCGGGGTGACCCCCTGGGAGACCCAGTACTTC.